These T cell receptor beta chains were read from a single sample in a study of blood T cell repertoires in COVID-19. Here immunoSEQ multiplex PCR was the method, and the copy in TCRdb shows in-frame clones only, minus some. The sample gives roughly 380,000 clones, about 90% of which show up once; 1% to 1.5% is in the top ten. The specimen sequenced was PBMCs or T cells enriched from blood (not recorded which). These receptor sequences come from a man aged 30 to 45 who had recovered from COVID-19. Each CDR3 is given with its conserved first and last residue. Fields, in order: D gene, V gene, J gene, CDR3 protein, CDR3 DNA. A D gene is named only where the DNA matches it firmly.

d_gene: TRBD1
v_gene: TRBV7-9
j_gene: TRBJ1-6
CDR3aa: CASSLVQGSSPLHF
CDR3nt: TGTGCCAGCAGCTTAGTACAGGGGAGTTCACCCCTCCACTTT

d_gene: NA
v_gene: TRBV12-5
j_gene: TRBJ1-5
CDR3aa: CASGTGVQPQHF
CDR3nt: TGTGCTAGTGGTACGGGGGTGCAGCCCCAGCATTTT

d_gene: TRBD1
v_gene: TRBV5-1
j_gene: TRBJ2-2
CDR3aa: CASSQTPLGQGSTGELFF
CDR3nt: TGCGCCAGCAGCCAGACCCCTCTTGGACAGGGGAGCACCGGGGAGCTGTTTTTT

d_gene: NA
v_gene: TRBV7-2
j_gene: TRBJ1-6
CDR3aa: CASSLYYSSSYNSPLHF
CDR3nt: TGTGCCAGCAGCTTATATTACTCGAGCTCCTATAATTCACCCCTCCACTTT

d_gene: NA
v_gene: TRBV5-4
j_gene: TRBJ1-2
CDR3aa: CASSPGGAYGYTF
CDR3nt: TGTGCCAGCAGCCCAGGCGGGGCCTATGGCTACACCTTC

d_gene: NA
v_gene: TRBV19
j_gene: TRBJ1-1
CDR3aa: CASSPRALDYNTEAFF
CDR3nt: TGTGCCAGTAGTCCAAGGGCCCTAGACTATAACACTGAAGCTTTCTTT

d_gene: NA
v_gene: TRBV6-2/TRBV6-3
j_gene: TRBJ2-1
CDR3aa: CASSYSLIVPYNEQFF
CDR3nt: TGTGCCAGCAGTTACTCACTCATTGTGCCCTACAATGAGCAGTTCTTC

d_gene: NA
v_gene: TRBV7-8
j_gene: TRBJ1-4
CDR3aa: CASRRTGRGDEKLFF
CDR3nt: TGTGCCAGCCGCCGTACGGGGAGGGGTGATGAAAAACTGTTTTTT

d_gene: NA
v_gene: TRBV7-9
j_gene: TRBJ1-2
CDR3aa: CASSPQEYGYTF
CDR3nt: TGTGCCAGCAGCCCCCAGGAATATGGCTACACCTTC

d_gene: NA
v_gene: TRBV18
j_gene: TRBJ1-4
CDR3aa: CASSPPAGSGEKLFF
CDR3nt: TGTGCCAGCTCACCACCGGCGGGTTCCGGTGAAAAACTGTTTTTT

d_gene: NA
v_gene: TRBV3-1/TRBV3-2
j_gene: TRBJ1-5
CDR3aa: CASSQDLREQPQHF
CDR3nt: TGTGCCAGCAGCCAAGATTTGAGGGAGCAGCCCCAGCATTTT

d_gene: NA
v_gene: TRBV7-9
j_gene: TRBJ2-5
CDR3aa: CASSFSGTAQQTQYF
CDR3nt: TGTGCCAGCAGCTTTAGCGGGACAGCCCAACAGACCCAGTACTTC

d_gene: NA
v_gene: TRBV30
j_gene: TRBJ1-5
CDR3aa: CAWSVGGVQPQHF
CDR3nt: TGTGCCTGGAGTGTAGGGGGGGTCCAGCCCCAGCATTTT

d_gene: NA
v_gene: TRBV7-9
j_gene: TRBJ1-5
CDR3aa: CASSQDRQPQHF
CDR3nt: TGTGCCAGCAGCCAAGATCGGCAGCCCCAGCATTTT

d_gene: NA
v_gene: TRBV7-2
j_gene: TRBJ2-7
CDR3aa: CASRIGGTGAYEQYF
CDR3nt: TGTGCCAGCAGGATAGGCGGGACGGGTGCCTACGAGCAGTACTTC